A single T cell receptor (beta chain) is shown here with its context. The target antigen is unknown. This specimen comes from a study of T cell responses to AZD1222 COVID-19 vaccine. Study context: The analysis combined second doses at about 4 or about 12 weeks. Whole-study results and caveats: Spike-wide vaccine-associated CD4 TCRs dominated at 160-218 and 743-854. Seropositivity was recorded at baseline in only a handful of AZD1222 recipients. After the peak T cell response, and only then, were repertoires sampled.

The CDR3 has 14 residues. Germline V lookup: CDR1 MRHNA, CDR2 SNTAGT. V lost 4 bases and J lost 2, with 11 bases in between. The protocol was immunoSEQ multiplex PCR, while the TCRdb copy is restricted to in-frame clones and leaves out a portion. The repertoire includes around 140,000 clones, 80% to 90% of them detected once, and 1.6% sits in the top ten. The sample was peripheral blood, taken on day 0 of AZD1222 vaccination. The clonotype comes from an adult in good health. The chain couples TRBV6-4 to TRBJ1-1; a possible D gene is TRBD1 (6 bases). The chain's CDR3 is CASSATGTNTEAFF. The CDR3 coding sequence is TGTGCCAGCAGTGCGACAGGTACAAACACTGAAGCTTTCTTT.